This entry is about one T cell receptor (beta chain). The junction had 6 bases not matched to a gene; V was cut back by 6 bases and J by 5 bases. In germline, CDR1 is MNHNY, CDR2 SVGAGI (reference sequence). The CDR3 extends over 14 amino acids. This specimen belongs to a study of blood T cell repertoires in COVID-19. Per the original data handling: Amplification from reference gene primers served as the basis for estimated nucleated cell counts. Assay: immunoSEQ multiplex PCR; the TCRdb copy retains only in-frame clones and omits some. V and J calls and clone size are given by that table; D and trimming were obtained from the DNA. The sample yields approximately 70,000 clones, about 86% seen once.

The sequenced material came from peripheral blood. The clonotype originates from a woman in her sixties with acute or convalescent COVID-19. The chain recombines TRBV6-6 with TRBJ1-4; 7 bases are a match to TRBD1. The CDR3 DNA sequence: TGTGCCAGCAGAGGGACAGTAGGAAATGAAAAACTGTTTTTT. It translates to CASRGTVGNEKLFF.